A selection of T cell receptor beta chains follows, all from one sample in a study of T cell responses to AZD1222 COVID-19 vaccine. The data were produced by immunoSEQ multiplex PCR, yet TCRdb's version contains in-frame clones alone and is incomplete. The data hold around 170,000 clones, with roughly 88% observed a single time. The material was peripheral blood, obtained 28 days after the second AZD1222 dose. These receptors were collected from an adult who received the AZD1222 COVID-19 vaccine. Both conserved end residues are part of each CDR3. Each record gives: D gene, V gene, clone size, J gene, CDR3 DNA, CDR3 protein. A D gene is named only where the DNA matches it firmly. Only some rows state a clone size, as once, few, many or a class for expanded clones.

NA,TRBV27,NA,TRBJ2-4,TGTGCCAGCAGTTTATCGATAATGAGGCCCCGGGGGATGAACATTCAGTACTTC,CASSLSIMRPRGMNIQYF
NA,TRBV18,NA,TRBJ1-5,TGTGCCAGCTCACAAGGTGCAGGGGCAAGCAATCAGCCCCAGCATTTT,CASSQGAGASNQPQHF
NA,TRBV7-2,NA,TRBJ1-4,TGTGCCAGCAGCTTTCCAGTGGGGGGTAGGGAAAAACTGTTTTTT,CASSFPVGGREKLFF
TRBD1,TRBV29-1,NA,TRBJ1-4,TGCAGCGTTGAAGATAAGACAGGGGGAACAGGAGAAAAACTGTTTTTT,CSVEDKTGGTGEKLFF
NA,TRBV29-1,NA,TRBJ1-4,TGCAGCGTTCTTGAGGGGAGTAATGAAAAACTGTTTTTT,CSVLEGSNEKLFF
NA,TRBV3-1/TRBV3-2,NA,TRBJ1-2,TGTGCCAGCAGCCAAGCCGACTGGTCCCCAGGGCGCTACACCTTC,CASSQADWSPGRYTF
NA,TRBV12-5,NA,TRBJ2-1,TGTGCTAGTGGTCTGGGAGGGGGTCTAACAGTCGATGAGCAGTTCTTC,CASGLGGGLTVDEQFF
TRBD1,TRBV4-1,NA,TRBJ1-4,TGCGCCAGCAGCCACCAACAGGGGACTAATGAAAAACTGTTTTTT,CASSHQQGTNEKLFF
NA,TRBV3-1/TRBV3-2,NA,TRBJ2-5,TGTGCCAGCAGCGTCTTAGAGGAGACCCAGTACTTC,CASSVLEETQYF
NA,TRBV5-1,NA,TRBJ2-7,TGCGCCAGCAGCAGAATGGACAGAAACTACGAGCAGTACTTC,CASSRMDRNYEQYF
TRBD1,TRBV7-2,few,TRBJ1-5,TGTGCCAGCAGCGTGGGGACAGGACGAAATCAGCCCCAGCATTTT,CASSVGTGRNQPQHF
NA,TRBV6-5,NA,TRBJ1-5,TGTGCCACCTTAATAAACCGGGGAATCAATCAGCCCCAGCATTTT,CATLINRGINQPQHF
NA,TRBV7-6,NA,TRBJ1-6,TGTGCCAGCAGCCAGACGGGGGGGATGGGGAATTCACCCCTCCACTTT,CASSQTGGMGNSPLHF
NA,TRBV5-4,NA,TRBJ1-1,TGTGCCAGCAGCTTTAAAGGAGGGACCACTGAAGCTTTCTTT,CASSFKGGTTEAFF
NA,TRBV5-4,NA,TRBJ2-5,TGTGCCAGCAGCAGGGACCTCCAAGAGACCCAGTACTTC,CASSRDLQETQYF
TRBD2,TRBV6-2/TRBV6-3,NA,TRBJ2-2,TGTGCCAGCAGTCGGGGACTAGCGGGGGGGCCTTCCGGGGAGCTGTTTTTT,CASSRGLAGGPSGELFF
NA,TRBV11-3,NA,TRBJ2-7,TGTGCCAGCAGCTTAGAAGGCGACCCCAGGAACGAGCAGTACTTC,CASSLEGDPRNEQYF
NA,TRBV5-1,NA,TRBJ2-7,TGCGCCAGCAGCCCGGGACAAGACTACGAGCAGTACTTC,CASSPGQDYEQYF
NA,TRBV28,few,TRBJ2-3,TGTGCCAGCAGTACTCCGGGGGGCCCAGATACGCAGTATTTT,CASSTPGGPDTQYF
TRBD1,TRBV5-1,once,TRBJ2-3,TGCGCCAGCAGCTTACAAACAGGGGTGATAGATACGCAGTATTTT,CASSLQTGVIDTQYF
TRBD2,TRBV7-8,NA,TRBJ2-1,TGTGCCAGCAGCTTATTCTTTGCGGGGGGGCCCAATGAGCAGTTCTTC,CASSLFFAGGPNEQFF
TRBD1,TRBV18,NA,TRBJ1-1,TGTGCCAGCTCACCAGGAGCAGGGGGGGACACTGAAGCTTTCTTT,CASSPGAGGDTEAFF
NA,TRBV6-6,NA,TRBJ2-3,TGTGCCAGCAGTTCCCGACTGGCCCAAGGCACAGATACGCAGTATTTT,CASSSRLAQGTDTQYF
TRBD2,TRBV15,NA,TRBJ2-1,TGTGCCACCAGCCACGGACTAGCGGGGGCGCGGAGCTCCTACAATGAGCAGTTCTTC,CATSHGLAGARSSYNEQFF
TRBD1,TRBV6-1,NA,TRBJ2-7,TGTGCCAGCAGTGAAGTACCAGGGGGCGAGGACGAGCAGTACTTC,CASSEVPGGEDEQYF
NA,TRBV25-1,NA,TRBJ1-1,TGTGCCAGCAGTGGGCAGGGTCCCACTGAAGCTTTCTTT,CASSGQGPTEAFF
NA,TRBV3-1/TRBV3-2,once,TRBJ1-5,TGTGCCAGCAGCCAAGATGGTGTAGGCAATCAGCCCCAGCATTTT,CASSQDGVGNQPQHF
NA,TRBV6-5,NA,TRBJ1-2,TGTGCCAGCAATCCGGACAGCCTACGGTCTGGCTACACCTTC,CASNPDSLRSGYTF
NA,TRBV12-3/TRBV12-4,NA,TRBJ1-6,TGTGCCAGCAGTTTAGCAGAGGGTTCACCCCTCCACTTT,CASSLAEGSPLHF
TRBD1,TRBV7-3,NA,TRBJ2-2,TGTGCCAGCAGCCGTCCCGGGACAGGGTTCACCGGGGAGCTGTTTTTT,CASSRPGTGFTGELFF
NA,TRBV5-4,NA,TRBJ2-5,TGTGCCAGCAGTCGGGCGGGACGCTCAGAGGAGACCCAGTACTTC,CASSRAGRSEETQYF
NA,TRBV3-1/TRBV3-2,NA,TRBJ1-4,TGTGCCAGCAGCCAAGTATCCCAGCTTAATGAAAAACTGTTTTTT,CASSQVSQLNEKLFF
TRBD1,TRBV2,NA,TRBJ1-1,TGTGCCAGCTCCCACCCGCGGGCTGGGACAGGGGGGCCGAACACTGAAGCTTTCTTT,CASSHPRAGTGGPNTEAFF
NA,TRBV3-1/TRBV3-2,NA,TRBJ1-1,TGTGCCAGCAGCCAAGGGCAGGGCACTGAAGCTTTCTTT,CASSQGQGTEAFF
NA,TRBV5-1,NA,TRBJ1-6,TGCGCCAGCAGCGAAGGACTCTATTCCCCTAATTCACCCCTCCACTTT,CASSEGLYSPNSPLHF
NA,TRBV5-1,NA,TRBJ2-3,TGCGCCAGCAGCCAGGATACCACAGATACGCAGTATTTT,CASSQDTTDTQYF
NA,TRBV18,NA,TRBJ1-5,TGTGCCAGCTCACTTACCAGAGACTGGAATCAGCCCCAGCATTTT,CASSLTRDWNQPQHF
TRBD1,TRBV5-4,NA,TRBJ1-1,TGTGCCAGCAGGACAGGGGTGAGCGGAAACACTGAAGCTTTCTTT,CASRTGVSGNTEAFF
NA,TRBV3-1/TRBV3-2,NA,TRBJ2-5,TGTGCCAGCAGCCCGGAGGGACGAGTGTTGGGGACCCAGTACTTC,CASSPEGRVLGTQYF
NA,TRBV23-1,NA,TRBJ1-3,TGCGCCAGCAGTCCCGAACCAGGGAACTCTGGAAACACCATATATTTT,CASSPEPGNSGNTIYF
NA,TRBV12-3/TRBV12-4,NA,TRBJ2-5,TGTGCCAGCAGTTTAGAGGGGGGGCTGACCCAGTACTTC,CASSLEGGLTQYF
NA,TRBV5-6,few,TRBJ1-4,TGTGCCAGCAGCTTGGGGGCCCACATGCGGGCCGAAAAACTGTTTTTT,CASSLGAHMRAEKLFF
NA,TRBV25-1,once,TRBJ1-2,TGTGCCAGCAGTGTGTCGGGGAACTATGGCTACACCTTC,CASSVSGNYGYTF
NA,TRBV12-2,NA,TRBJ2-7,TGTGCAAGTCGCTTAGCCCTTCTAGCGGGGGGGCCCGGCTCCTACGAGCAGTACTTC,CASRLALLAGGPGSYEQYF
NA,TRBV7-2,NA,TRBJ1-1,TGTGCCAGCAGCTTAGAGGACTACACTGAAGCTTTCTTT,CASSLEDYTEAFF
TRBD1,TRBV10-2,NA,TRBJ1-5,TGCGCCAGCACCCAGGGGGGGAGCAATCAGCCCCAGCATTTT,CASTQGGSNQPQHF
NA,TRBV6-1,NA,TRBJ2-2,TGTGCCAGCAGTGCACTCCCGGAACTAGGACCCGGGGAGCTGTTTTTT,CASSALPELGPGELFF
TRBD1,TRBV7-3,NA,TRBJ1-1,TGTGCCAGCACACTTGGACAGGGGAACACTGAAGCTTTCTTT,CASTLGQGNTEAFF
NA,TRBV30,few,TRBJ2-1,TGTGCCTGGGAGGCCGGGAGTTCCTACAATGAGCAGTTCTTC,CAWEAGSSYNEQFF
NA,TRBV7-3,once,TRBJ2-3,TGTGCCAGCAGCCTTAGAGATCCGAGGGATACGCAGTATTTT,CASSLRDPRDTQYF
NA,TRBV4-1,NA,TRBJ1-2,TGCGCCAGCAGCCAAGACCCATCGGGGGGATTGCGTGGCTACACCTTC,CASSQDPSGGLRGYTF
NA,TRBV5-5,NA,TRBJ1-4,TGTGCCAGCAACAGTGGACGGTTTAATGAAAAACTGTTTTTT,CASNSGRFNEKLFF
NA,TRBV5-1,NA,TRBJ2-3,TGCGCCAGCAGCTTGGCAAACAGGGCCCTGCAGTATTTT,CASSLANRALQYF
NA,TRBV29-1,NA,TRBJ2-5,TGCAGCGTTGAAGAACTGGTGGGAGAGACCCAGTACTTC,CSVEELVGETQYF
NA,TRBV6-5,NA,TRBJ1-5,TGTGCCAGCAGCAATCTACAGGGTGGTCAGCCCCAGCATTTT,CASSNLQGGQPQHF
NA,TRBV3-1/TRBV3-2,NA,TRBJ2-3,TGTGCCAGCAGCCAAGCTGGATATACGCAGTATTTT,CASSQAGYTQYF
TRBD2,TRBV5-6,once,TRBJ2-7,TGTGCCAGCAGCTCGTCCCTGGGGGGGACCTCCTACGAGCAGTACTTC,CASSSSLGGTSYEQYF